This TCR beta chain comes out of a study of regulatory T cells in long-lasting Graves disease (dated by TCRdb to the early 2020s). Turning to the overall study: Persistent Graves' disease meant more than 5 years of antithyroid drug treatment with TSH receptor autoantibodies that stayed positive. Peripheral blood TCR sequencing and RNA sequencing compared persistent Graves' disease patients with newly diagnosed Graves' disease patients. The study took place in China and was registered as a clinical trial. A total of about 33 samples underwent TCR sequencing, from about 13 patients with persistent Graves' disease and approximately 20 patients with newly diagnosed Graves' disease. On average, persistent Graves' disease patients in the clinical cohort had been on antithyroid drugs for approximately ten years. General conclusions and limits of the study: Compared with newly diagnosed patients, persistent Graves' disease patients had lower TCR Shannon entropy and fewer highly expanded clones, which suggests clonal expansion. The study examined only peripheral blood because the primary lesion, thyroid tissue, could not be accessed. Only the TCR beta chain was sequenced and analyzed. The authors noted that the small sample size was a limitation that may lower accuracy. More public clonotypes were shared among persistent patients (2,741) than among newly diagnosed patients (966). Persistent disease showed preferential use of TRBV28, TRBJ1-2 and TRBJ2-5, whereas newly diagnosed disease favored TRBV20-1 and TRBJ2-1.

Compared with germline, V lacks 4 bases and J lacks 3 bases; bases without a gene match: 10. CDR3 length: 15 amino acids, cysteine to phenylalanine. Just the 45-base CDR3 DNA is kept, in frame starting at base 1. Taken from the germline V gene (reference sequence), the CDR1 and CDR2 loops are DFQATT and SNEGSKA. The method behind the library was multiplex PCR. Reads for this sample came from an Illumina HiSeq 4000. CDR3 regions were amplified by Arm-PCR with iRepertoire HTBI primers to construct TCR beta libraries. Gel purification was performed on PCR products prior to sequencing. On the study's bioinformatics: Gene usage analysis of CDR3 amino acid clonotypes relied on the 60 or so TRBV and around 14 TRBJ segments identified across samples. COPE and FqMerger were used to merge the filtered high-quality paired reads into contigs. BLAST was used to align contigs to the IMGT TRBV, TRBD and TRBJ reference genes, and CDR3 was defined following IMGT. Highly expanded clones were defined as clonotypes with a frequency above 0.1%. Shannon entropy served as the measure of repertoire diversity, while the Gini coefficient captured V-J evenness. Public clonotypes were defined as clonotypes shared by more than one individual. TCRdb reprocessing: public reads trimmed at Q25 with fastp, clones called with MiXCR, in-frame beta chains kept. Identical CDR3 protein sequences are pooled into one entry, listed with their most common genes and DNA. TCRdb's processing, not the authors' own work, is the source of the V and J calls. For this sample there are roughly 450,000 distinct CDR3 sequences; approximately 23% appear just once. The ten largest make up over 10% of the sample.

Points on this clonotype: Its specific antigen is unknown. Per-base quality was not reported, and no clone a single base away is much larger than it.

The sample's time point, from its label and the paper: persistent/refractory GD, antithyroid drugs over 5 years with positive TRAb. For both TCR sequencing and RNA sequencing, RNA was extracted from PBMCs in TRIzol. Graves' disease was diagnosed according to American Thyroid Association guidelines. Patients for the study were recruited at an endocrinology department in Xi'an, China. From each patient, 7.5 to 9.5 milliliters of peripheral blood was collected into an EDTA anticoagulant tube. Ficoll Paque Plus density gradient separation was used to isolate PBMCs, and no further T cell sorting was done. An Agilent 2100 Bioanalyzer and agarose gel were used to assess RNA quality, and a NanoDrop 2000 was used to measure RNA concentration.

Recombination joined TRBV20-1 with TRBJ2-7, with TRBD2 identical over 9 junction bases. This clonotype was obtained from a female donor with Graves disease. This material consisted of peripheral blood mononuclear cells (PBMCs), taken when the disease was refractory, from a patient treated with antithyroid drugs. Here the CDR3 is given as CSATSTSGGGYEQYF. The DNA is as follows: TGCAGTGCTACCTCGACTAGCGGAGGAGGCTACGAGCAGTACTTC.